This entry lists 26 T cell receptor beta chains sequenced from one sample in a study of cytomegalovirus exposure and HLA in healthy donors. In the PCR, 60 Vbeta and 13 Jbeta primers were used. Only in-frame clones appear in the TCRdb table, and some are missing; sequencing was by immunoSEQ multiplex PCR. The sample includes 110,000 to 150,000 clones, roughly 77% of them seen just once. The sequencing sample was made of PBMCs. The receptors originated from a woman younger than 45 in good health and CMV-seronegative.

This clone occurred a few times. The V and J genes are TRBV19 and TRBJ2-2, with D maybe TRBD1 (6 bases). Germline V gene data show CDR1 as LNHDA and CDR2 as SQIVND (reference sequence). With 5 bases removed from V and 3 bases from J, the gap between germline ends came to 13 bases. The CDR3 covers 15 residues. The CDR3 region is CASSSSTGYTGELFF. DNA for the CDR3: TGTGCCAGTAGTTCGAGTACAGGGTACACCGGGGAGCTGTTTTTT. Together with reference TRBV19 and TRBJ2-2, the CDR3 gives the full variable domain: DGGITQSPKYLFRKEGQNVTLSCEQNLNHDAMYWYRQDPGQGLRLIYYSQIVNDFQKGDIAEGYSVSREKKESFPLTVTSAQKNPTAFYLCASSSSTGYTGELFFGEGSRLTVL.

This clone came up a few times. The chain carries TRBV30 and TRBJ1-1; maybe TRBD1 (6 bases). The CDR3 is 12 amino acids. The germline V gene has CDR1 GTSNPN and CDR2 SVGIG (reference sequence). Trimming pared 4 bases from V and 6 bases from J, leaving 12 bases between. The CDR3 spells CAWTDRWAEAFF. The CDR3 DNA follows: TGTGCCTGGACCGACAGGTGGGCTGAAGCTTTCTTT.

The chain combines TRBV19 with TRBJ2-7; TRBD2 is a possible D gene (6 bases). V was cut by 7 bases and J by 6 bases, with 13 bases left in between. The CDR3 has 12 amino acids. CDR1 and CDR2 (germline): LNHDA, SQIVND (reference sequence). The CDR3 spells CASMGGGSEQYF. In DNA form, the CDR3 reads TGTGCCAGTATGGGCGGAGGGAGCGAGCAGTACTTC.

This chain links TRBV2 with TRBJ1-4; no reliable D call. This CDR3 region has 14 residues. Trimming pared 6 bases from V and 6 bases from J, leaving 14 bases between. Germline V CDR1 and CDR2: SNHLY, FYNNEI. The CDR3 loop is CASSPHQGDEKLFF. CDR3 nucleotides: TGTGCCAGCAGCCCTCACCAAGGAGATGAAAAACTGTTTTTT.

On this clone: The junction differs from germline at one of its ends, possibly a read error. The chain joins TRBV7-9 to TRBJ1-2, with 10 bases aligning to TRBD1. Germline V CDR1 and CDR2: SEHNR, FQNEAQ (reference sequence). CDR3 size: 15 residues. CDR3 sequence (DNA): TGTTCCAGCAGCCCGTCGACAGGGGGCGACTATGGCTACACCTTC. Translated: CSSSPSTGGDYGYTF. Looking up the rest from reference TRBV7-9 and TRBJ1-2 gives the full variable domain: DTGVSQNPRHKITKRGQNVTFRCDPISEHNRLYWYRQTLGQGPEFLTYFQNEAQLEKSRLLSDRFSAERPKGSFSTLEIQRTEQGDSAMYLCSSSPSTGGDYGYTFGSGTRLTVV.

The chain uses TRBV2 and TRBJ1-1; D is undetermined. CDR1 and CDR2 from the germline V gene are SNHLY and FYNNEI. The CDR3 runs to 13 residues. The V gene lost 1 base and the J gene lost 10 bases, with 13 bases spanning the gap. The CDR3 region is CASSEGEWSPAFF. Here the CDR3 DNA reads TGTGCCAGCAGTGAAGGAGAGTGGTCCCCAGCTTTCTTT. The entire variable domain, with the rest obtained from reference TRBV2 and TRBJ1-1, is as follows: EPEVTQTPSHQVTQMGQEVILRCVPISNHLYFYWYRQILGQKVEFLVSFYNNEISEKSEIFDDQFSVERPDGSNFTLKIRSTKLEDSAMYFCASSEGEWSPAFFGQGTRLTVV.

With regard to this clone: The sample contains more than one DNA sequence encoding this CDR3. DNA of the CDR3: TGTGCCAGCAGCTTGGCTAGCGGGGGCACAGATACGCAGTATTTT. Its translation is CASSLASGGTDTQYF. The V gene is TRBV7-9, the J gene TRBJ2-3; 9 bases are shared with TRBD2. CDR3 size: 15 residues. CDR1 is SEHNR, CDR2 FQNEAQ, per germline (reference sequence). V shed 3 bases, J shed 1 base, and the junction held 2 bases outside the gene matches. The full variable domain, in which reference TRBV7-9 and TRBJ2-3 provide the parts outside the CDR3, is DTGVSQNPRHKITKRGQNVTFRCDPISEHNRLYWYRQTLGQGPEFLTYFQNEAQLEKSRLLSDRFSAERPKGSFSTLEIQRTEQGDSAMYLCASSLASGGTDTQYFGPGTRLTVL.

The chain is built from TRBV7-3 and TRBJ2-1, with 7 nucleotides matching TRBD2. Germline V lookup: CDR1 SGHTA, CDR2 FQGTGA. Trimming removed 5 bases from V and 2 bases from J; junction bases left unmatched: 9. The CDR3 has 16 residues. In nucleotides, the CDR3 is TGTGCCAGCAGCCCGGGGGGAGCCTCCGCCTACAATGAGCAGTTCTTC. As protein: CASSPGGASAYNEQFF.

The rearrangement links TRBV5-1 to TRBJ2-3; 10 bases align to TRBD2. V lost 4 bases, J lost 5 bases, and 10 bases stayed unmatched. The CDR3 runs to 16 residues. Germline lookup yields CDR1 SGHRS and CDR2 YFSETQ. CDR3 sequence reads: CASSGTGTSVVDTQYF. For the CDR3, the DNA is TGCGCCAGCAGCGGAACCGGGACTAGCGTCGTAGATACGCAGTATTTT.

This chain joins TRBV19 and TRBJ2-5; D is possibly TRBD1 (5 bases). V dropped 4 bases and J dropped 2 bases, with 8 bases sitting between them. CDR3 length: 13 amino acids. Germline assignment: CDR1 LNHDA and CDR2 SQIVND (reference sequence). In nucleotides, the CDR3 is TGTGCCAGTAGTAACCAGGGACAAGAGACCCAGTACTTC. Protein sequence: CASSNQGQETQYF. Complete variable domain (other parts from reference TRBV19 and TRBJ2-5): DGGITQSPKYLFRKEGQNVTLSCEQNLNHDAMYWYRQDPGQGLRLIYYSQIVNDFQKGDIAEGYSVSREKKESFPLTVTSAQKNPTAFYLCASSNQGQETQYFGPGTRLLVL.

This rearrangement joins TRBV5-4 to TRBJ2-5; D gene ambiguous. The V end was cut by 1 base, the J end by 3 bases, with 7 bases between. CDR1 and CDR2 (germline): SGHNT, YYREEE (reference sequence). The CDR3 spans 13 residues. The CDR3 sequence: CASSLLNKETQYF. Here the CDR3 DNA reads TGTGCCAGCAGCTTGCTGAACAAAGAGACCCAGTACTTC.

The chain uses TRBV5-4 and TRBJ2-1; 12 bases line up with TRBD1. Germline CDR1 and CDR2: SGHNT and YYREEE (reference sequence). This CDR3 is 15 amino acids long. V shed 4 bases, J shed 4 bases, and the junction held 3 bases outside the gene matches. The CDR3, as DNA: TGTGCCAGCAGCCGGGGACAGGGGGCTTACAATGAGCAGTTCTTC. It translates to CASSRGQGAYNEQFF.

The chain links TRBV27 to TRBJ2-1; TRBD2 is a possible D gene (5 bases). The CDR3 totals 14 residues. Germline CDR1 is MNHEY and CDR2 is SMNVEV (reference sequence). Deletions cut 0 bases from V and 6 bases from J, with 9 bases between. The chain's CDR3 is CASSLSWESNEQFF. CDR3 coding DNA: TGTGCCAGCAGTTTATCGTGGGAGAGCAATGAGCAGTTCTTC.

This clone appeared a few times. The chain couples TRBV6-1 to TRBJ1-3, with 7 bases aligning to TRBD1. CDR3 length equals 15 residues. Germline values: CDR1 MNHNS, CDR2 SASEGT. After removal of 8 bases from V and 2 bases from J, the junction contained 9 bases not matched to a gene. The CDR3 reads CASRTGQQTGNTIYF. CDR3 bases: TGTGCCAGCCGAACGGGACAGCAAACTGGAAACACCATATATTTT.

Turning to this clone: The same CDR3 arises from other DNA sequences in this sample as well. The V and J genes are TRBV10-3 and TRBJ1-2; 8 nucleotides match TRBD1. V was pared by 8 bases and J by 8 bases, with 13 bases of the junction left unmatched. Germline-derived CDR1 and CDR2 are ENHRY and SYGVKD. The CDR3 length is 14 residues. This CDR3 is CAIRSGQGGGGYTF. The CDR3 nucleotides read TGTGCCATCCGGTCCGGACAGGGCGGGGGAGGCTACACCTTC.

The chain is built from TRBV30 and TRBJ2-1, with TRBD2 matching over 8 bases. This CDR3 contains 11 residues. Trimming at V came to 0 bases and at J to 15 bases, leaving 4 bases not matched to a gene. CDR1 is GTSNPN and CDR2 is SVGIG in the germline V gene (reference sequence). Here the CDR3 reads CAWSVLADSFF. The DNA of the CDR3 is TGTGCCTGGAGTGTACTAGCGGACTCGTTCTTC.

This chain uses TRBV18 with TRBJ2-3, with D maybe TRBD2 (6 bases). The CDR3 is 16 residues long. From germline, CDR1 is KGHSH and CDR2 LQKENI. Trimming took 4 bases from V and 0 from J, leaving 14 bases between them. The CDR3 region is CASSRIIAESTDTQYF. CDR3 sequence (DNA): TGTGCCAGCTCACGGATTATAGCGGAAAGCACAGATACGCAGTATTTT.

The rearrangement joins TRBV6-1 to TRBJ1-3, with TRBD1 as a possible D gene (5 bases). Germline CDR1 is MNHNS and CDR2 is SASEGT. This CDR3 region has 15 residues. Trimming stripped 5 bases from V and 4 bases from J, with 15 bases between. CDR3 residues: CASSNPAGVGNTIYF. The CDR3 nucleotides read TGTGCCAGCAGTAACCCCGCGGGGGTGGGAAACACCATATATTTT.

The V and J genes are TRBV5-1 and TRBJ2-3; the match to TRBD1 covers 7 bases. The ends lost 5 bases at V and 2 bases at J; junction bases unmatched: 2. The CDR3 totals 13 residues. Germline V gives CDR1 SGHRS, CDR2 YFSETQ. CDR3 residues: CASRGTATDTQYF. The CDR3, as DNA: TGCGCCAGCAGGGGGACAGCCACAGATACGCAGTATTTT.

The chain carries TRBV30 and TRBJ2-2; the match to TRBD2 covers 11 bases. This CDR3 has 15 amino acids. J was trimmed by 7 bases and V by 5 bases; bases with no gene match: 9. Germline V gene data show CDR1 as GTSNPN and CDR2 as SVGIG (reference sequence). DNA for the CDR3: TGTGCCTGGGGCCGACTAGCGGGGTCAAGCGGGGAGCTGTTTTTT. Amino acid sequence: CAWGRLAGSSGELFF.

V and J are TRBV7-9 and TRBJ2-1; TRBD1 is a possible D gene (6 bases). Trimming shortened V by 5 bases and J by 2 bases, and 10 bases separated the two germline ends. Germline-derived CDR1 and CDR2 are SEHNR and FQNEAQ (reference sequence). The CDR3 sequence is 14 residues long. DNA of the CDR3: TGTGCCAGCAGCACCGGGACACCCTACAATGAGCAGTTCTTC. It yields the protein CASSTGTPYNEQFF.

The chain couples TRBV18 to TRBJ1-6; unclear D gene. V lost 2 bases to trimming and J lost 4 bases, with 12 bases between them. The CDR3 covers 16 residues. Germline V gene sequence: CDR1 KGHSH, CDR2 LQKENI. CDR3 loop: CASSPGQTIYNSPLHF. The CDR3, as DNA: TGTGCCAGCTCACCAGGGCAGACGATTTATAATTCACCCCTCCACTTT.

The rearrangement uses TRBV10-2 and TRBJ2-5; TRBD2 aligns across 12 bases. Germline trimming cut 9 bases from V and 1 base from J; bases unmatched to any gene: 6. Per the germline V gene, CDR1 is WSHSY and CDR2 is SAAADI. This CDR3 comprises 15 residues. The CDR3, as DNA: TGCGCCAGTTCCGGGACTAGCGGGTTCCAAGAGACCCAGTACTTC. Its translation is CASSGTSGFQETQYF.

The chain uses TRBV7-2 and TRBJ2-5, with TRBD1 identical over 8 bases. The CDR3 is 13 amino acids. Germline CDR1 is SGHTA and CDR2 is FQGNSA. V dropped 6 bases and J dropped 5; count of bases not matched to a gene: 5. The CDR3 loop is CASSRDRLETQYF. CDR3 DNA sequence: TGTGCCAGCAGTAGGGACAGGCTGGAGACCCAGTACTTC.

CDR3 residues: CATSRDCKISSYEQYV. CDR3 sequence (DNA): TGTGCCACCAGCAGAGATTGCAAGATTAGCTCCTACGAGCAGTACGTC. The J gene is TRBJ2-7, the V gene TRBV15; D unresolved. The CDR3 runs to 16 residues. Trimming cost V 0 bases and J 0 bases, with 12 bases left between them. Germline V CDR1 and CDR2: LNHNV, YYDKDF (reference sequence).

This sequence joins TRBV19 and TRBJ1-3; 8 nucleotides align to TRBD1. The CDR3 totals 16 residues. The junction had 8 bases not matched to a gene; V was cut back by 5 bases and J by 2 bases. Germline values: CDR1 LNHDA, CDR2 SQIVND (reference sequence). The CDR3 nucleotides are TGTGCCAGTAGTCGACAGGGGATGTTTACTGGAAACACCATATATTTT. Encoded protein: CASSRQGMFTGNTIYF.